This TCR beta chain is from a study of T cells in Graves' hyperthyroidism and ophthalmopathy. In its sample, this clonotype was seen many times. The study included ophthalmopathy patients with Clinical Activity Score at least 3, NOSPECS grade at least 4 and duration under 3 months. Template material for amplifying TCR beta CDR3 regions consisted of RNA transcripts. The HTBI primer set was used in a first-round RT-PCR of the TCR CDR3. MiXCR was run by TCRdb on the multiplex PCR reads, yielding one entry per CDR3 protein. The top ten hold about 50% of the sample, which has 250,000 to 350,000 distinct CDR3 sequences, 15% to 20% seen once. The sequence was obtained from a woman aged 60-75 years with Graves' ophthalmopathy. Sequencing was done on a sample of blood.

CDR3 nucleotide sequence: TGTGCCAGCAGCCGGACAGGCGAAAATGAAAAACTGTTTTTT. Its protein product is CASSRTGENEKLFF. J is TRBJ1-4 and V is TRBV7-2; TRBD1 matches at 7 bases. Germline V CDR1 and CDR2: SGHTA, FQGNSA. The junction had 5 bases not matched to a gene; V was cut back by 5 bases and J by 5 bases. The CDR3 loop spans 14 amino acids. Complete variable domain (other parts from reference TRBV7-2 and TRBJ1-4): GAGVSQSPSNKVTEKGKDVELRCDPISGHTALYWYRQSLGQGLEFLIYFQGNSAPDKSGLPSDRFSAERTGGSVSTLTIQRTQQEDSAVYLCASSRTGENEKLFFGSGTQLSVL.